This T cell receptor (beta chain) was profiled in a study of blood T cell repertoires in COVID-19. Study as a whole: Nucleic acid was either cDNA or gDNA, and it came from T cells, B-cell-depleted T cells, or PBMCs.

In the original processing: Counts of nucleated cells, estimated from reference gene primer amplification, were obtained. TCRdb keeps only in-frame clones here, not all; method: immunoSEQ multiplex PCR. V and J calls and clone size are given by that table; D and trimming were obtained from the DNA. This table has about 220,000 clones, roughly 90% appearing once. Categorization into cohorts depended on clinical history that participants reported. Trimming took 7 bases from V and 7 from J, leaving 14 bases between them. The CDR3 contains 13 residues. Germline V gene sequence: CDR1 SGHTA, CDR2 FQGNSA. This TCR was recovered from a woman aged 40 to 50 with acute COVID-19. Sequencing was carried out using PBMCs or T cells enriched from blood (not recorded which). This sequence joins TRBV7-2 and TRBJ1-5; TRBD1 might be the D (5 bases). For the CDR3, the DNA is TGTGCCAGCAACACCGGGGGTAACCAGCCCCAGCATTTT. It translates to CASNTGGNQPQHF.